The entry that follows covers one TCR beta chain sequence. As yet, its antigen is unknown. CDR1 and CDR2 (germline): LGHNA, YSLEER. Trimming cost V 1 base and J 6 bases; bases outside gene matches: 10. The CDR3 covers 19 residues. This sample stems from a study of T cell responses to AZD1222 COVID-19 vaccine. The method was immunoSEQ multiplex PCR; TCRdb's version includes in-frame clones alone and lacks a portion of them. The data contain about 120,000 clones, around 92% of them singletons. Study results and caveats: The study identified only a handful of AZD1222 recipients as seropositive at baseline.

This receptor was identified in an adult in good health. The sequencing used peripheral blood, collected on day 0 of AZD1222 vaccination. The chain joins TRBV4-3 to TRBJ2-3; 16 nucleotides line up with TRBD2. The DNA for the CDR3 is TGCGCCAGCAGCCAAGGGACTGGGACTAGCGGGGGGGCCCGGGATACGCAGTATTTT. It codes for CASSQGTGTSGGARDTQYF.